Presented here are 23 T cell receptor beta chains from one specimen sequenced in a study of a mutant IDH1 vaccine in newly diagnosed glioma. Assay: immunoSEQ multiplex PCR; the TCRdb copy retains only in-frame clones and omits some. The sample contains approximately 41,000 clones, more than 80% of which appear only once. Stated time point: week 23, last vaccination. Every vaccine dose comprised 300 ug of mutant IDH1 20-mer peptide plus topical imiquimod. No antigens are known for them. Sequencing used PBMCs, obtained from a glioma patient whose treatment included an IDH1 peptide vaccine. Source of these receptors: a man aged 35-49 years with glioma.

In nucleotides, the CDR3 is TGTGCCAGCACTAGTGGGAGCACAGATACGCAGTATTTT. Encoded protein: CASTSGSTDTQYF. The V call is TRBV6-6, the J call TRBJ2-3; the D is unclear. There are 13 residues in the CDR3. Between the trimmed V and J ends, which lost 7 bases and 0 bases, there was a span of 8 bases. Germline CDR1 is MNHNY and CDR2 is SVGAGI (reference sequence).

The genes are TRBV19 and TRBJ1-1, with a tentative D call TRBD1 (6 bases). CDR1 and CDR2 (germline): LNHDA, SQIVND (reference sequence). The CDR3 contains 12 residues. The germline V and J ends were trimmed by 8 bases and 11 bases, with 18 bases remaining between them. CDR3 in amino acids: CASQGRPTNAFF. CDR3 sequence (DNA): TGTGCCAGTCAGGGGCGGCCAACTAACGCTTTCTTT. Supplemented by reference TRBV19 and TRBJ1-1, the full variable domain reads DGGITQSPKYLFRKEGQNVTLSCEQNLNHDAMYWYRQDPGQGLRLIYYSQIVNDFQKGDIAEGYSVSREKKESFPLTVTSAQKNPTAFYLCASQGRPTNAFFGQGTRLTVV.

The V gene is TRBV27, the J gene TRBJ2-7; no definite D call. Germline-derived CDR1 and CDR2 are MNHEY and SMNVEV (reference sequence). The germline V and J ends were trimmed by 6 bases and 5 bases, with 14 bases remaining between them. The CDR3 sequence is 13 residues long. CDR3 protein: CASSLAWGNEQYF. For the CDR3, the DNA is TGTGCCAGCAGCCTGGCTTGGGGTAACGAGCAGTACTTC.

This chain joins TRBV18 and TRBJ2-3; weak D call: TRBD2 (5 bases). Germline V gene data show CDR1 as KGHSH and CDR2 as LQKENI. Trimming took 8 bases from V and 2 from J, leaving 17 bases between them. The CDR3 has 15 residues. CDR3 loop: CASVEGRQLTDTQYF. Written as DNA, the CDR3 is TGTGCCAGCGTTGAGGGTCGGCAGCTCACAGATACGCAGTATTTT.

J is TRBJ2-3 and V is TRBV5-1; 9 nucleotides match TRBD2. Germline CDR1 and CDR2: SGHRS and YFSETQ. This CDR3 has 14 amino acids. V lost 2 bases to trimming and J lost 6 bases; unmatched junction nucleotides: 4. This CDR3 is CASSFGGGADTQYF. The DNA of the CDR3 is TGCGCCAGCAGCTTCGGCGGGGGGGCCGATACGCAGTATTTT.

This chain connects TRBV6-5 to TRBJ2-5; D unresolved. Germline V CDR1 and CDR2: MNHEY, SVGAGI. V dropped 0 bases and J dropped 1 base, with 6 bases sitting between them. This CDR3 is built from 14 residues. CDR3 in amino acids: CASSYSGAQETQYF. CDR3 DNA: TGTGCCAGCAGTTACTCCGGAGCCCAAGAGACCCAGTACTTC.

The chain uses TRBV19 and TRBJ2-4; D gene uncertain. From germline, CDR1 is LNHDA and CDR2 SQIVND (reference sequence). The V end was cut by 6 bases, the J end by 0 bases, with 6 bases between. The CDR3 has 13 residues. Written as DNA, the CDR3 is TGTGCCAGTAGAACAGTAGCCAAAAACATTCAGTACTTC. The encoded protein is CASRTVAKNIQYF.

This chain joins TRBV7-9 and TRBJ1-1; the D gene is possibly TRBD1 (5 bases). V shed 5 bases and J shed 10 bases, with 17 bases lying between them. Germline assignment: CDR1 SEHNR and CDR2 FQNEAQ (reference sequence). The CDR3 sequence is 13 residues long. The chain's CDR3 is CASSGRDSFPAFF. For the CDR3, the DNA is TGTGCCAGCAGCGGAAGGGACTCCTTCCCAGCTTTCTTT.

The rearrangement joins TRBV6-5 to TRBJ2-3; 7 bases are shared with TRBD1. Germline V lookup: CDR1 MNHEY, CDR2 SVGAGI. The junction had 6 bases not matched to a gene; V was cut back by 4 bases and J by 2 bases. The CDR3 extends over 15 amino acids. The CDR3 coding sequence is TGTGCCAGCAGTTTCTCTGACAGGGCCACAGATACGCAGTATTTT. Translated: CASSFSDRATDTQYF.

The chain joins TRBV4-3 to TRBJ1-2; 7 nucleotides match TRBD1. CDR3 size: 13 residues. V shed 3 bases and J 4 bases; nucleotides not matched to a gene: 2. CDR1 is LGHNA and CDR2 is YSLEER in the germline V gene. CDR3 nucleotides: TGCGCCAGCAGCCAGTCAGGGGGCTATGGCTACACCTTC. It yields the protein CASSQSGGYGYTF.

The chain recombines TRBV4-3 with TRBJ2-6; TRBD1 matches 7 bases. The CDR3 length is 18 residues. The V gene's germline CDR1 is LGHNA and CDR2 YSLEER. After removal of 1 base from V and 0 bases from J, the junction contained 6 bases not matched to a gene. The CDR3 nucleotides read TGCGCCAGCAGCCAAGGACAGGGATTTCTCTCTGGGGCCAACGTCCTGACTTTC. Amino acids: CASSQGQGFLSGANVLTF.

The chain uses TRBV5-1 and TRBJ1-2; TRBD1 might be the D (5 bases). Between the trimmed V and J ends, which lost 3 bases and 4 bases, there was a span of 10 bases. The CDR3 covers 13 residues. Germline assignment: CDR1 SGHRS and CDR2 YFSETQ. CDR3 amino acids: CASSSGEAYGYTF. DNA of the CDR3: TGCGCCAGCAGCTCGGGGGAGGCCTATGGCTACACCTTC.

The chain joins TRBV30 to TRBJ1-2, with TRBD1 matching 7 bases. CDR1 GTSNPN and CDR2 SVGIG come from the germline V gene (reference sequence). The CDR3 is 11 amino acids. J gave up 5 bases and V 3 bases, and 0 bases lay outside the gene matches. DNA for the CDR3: TGTGCCTGGAGGACAGGGTATGGCTACACCTTC. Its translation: CAWRTGYGYTF. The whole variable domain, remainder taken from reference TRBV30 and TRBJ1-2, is SQTIHQWPATLVQPVGSPLSLECTVEGTSNPNLYWYRQAAGRGLQLLFYSVGIGQISSEVPQNLSASRPQDRQFILSSKKLLLSDSGFYLCAWRTGYGYTFGSGTRLTVV.

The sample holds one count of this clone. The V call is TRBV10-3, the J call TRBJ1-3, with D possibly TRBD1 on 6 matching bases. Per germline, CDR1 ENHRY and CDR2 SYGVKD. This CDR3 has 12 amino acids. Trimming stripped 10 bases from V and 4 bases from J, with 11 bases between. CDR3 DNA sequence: TGTGCCACCGGACAGCCGGGAAACACCATATATTTT. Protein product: CATGQPGNTIYF.

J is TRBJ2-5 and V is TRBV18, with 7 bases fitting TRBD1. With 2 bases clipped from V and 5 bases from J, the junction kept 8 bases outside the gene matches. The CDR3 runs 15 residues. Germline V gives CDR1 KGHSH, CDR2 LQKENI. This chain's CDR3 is CASSPLTGAAETQYF. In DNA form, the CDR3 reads TGTGCCAGCTCACCATTAACAGGGGCGGCGGAGACCCAGTACTTC.

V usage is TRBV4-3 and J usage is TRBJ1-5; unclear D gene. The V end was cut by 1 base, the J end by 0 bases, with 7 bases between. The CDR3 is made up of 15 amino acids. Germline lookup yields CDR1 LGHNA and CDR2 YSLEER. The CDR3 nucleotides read TGCGCCAGCAGCCAAGGGGCACATAGCAATCAGCCCCAGCATTTT. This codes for CASSQGAHSNQPQHF.

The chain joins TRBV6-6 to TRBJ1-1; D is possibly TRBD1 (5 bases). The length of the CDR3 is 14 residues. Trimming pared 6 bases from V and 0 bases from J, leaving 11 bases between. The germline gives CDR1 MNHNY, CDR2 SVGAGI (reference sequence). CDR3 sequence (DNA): TGTGCCAGCAGAGAAACAGGTATGAACACTGAAGCTTTCTTT. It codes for CASRETGMNTEAFF.

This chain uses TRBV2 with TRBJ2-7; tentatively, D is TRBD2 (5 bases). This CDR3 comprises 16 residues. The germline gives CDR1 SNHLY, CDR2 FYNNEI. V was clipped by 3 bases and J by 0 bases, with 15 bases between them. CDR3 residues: CASSEAPLGSSYEQYF. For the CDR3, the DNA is TGTGCCAGCAGTGAGGCCCCCCTGGGGAGCTCCTACGAGCAGTACTTC.

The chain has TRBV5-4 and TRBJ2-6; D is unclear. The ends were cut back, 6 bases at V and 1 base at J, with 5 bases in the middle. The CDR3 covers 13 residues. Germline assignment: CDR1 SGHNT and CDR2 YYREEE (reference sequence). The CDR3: CASTTSGANVLTF. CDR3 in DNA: TGTGCCAGCACCACATCTGGGGCCAACGTCCTGACTTTC.

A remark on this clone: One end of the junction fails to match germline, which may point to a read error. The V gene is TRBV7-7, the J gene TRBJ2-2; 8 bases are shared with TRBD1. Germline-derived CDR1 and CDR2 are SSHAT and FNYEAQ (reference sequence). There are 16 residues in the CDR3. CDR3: CASSQTDRANTGELFF. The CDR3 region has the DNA TGTGCTAGCAGCCAGACGGACAGGGCGAACACCGGGGAGCTGTTTTTT.

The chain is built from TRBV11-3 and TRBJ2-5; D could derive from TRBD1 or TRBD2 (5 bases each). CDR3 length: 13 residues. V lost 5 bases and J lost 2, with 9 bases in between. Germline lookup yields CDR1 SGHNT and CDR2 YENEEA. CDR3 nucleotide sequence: TGTGCCAGCAGCCGGGGCTCACAAGAGACCCAGTACTTC. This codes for CASSRGSQETQYF.

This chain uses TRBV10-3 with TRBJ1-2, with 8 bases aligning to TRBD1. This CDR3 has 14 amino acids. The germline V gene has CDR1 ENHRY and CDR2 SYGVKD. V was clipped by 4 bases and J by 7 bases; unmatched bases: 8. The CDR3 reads CAISGLRTGSGYTF. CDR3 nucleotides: TGTGCCATCAGTGGATTGAGGACAGGGAGTGGCTACACCTTC.

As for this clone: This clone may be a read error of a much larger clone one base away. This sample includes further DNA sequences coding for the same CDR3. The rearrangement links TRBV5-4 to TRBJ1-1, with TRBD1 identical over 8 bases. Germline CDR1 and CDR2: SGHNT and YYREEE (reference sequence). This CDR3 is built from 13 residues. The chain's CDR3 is CASSFSRGPEAFF. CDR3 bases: TGTGCCAGCAGCTTCAGCAGGGGGCCTGAAGCCTTCTTT.